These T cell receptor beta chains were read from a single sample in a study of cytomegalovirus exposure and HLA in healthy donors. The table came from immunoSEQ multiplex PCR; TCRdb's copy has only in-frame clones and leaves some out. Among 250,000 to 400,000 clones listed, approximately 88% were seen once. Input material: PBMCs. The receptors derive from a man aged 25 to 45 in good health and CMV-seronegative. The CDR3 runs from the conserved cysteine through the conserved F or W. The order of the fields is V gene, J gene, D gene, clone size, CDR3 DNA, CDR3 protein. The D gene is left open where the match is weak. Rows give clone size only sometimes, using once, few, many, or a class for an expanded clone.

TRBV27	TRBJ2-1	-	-	TGTGCCAGCAGTTTTGCGGGACAGCGTGAGCAGTTCTTC	CASSFAGQREQFF
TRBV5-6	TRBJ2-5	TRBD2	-	TGTGCCAGCAGCCCGGGACTAGCGGGGGAAGAGACCCAGTACTTC	CASSPGLAGEETQYF
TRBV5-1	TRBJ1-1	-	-	TGCGCCAGCAGTCAGGGAACTGAAGCTTTCTTT	CASSQGTEAFF
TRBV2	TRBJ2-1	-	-	TGTGCCAGCCGACGGACTTACAGAAACGACAATGAGCAGTTCTTC	CASRRTYRNDNEQFF
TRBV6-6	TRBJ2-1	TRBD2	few	TGTGCCAGCAGTTACGTAGCGGGGGCCTACAATGAGCAGTTCTTC	CASSYVAGAYNEQFF
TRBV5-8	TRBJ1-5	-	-	TGTGCCAGCAGTACGGGACACCAGAATCAGCCCCAGCATTTT	CASSTGHQNQPQHF
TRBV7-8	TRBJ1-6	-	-	TGTGCCAGCAGCTTCTCGGCCTATAATTCACCCCTCCACTTT	CASSFSAYNSPLHF
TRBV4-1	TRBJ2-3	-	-	TGCGCCAGCAGCCAGGGCGGGCAGGGGATGGATACGCAGTATTTT	CASSQGGQGMDTQYF
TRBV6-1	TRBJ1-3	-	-	TGTGCCAGCAGTGAAGAGGGGTTGGGTGGAAACACCATATATTTT	CASSEEGLGGNTIYF
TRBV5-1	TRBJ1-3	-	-	TGCGCCAGCAGCTTGGTAGGGGAAGGAAACACCATATATTTT	CASSLVGEGNTIYF
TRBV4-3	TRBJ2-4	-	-	TGCGCCAGCAGCCTCCGGGCGCGAGGGTTGGCCAAAAACATTCAGTACTTC	CASSLRARGLAKNIQYF
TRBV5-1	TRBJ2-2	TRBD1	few	TGCGCCAGCAGCCACCCCGGGACAGGGGCCCTTACATTCACCGGGGAGCTGTTTTTT	CASSHPGTGALTFTGELFF
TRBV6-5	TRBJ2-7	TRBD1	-	TGTGCCAGCACCAGCCCGGGACAGCTCTACGAGCAGTACTTC	CASTSPGQLYEQYF
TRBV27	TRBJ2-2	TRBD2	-	TGTGCCAGCAGTTCGCCGGGACTAGGGAACACCGGGGAGCTGTTTTTT	CASSSPGLGNTGELFF
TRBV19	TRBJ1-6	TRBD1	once	TGTGCCAGTAGCGAAGCAGGGGGCCGGGCACCCCTCCACTTT	CASSEAGGRAPLHF
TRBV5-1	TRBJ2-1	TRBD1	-	TGCGCCAGCAGCTGGGACAGATCCTACAATGAGCAGTTCTTC	CASSWDRSYNEQFF
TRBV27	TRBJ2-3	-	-	TGTGCCAGCAGTGCCAGGGGTCCAGATACGCAGTATTTT	CASSARGPDTQYF
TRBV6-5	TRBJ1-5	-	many	TGTGCCAGCAGCGACTGGGAGGGAACCACGAGCCCCCAGCATTTT	CASSDWEGTTSPQHF
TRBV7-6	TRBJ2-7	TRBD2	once	TGTGCCAGCAGTTCCCGGGTCACCGGGGGGTCCCACGAGCAGTACTTC	CASSSRVTGGSHEQYF
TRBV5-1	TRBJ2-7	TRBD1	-	TGCGCCAGCAGTCCCTTAGGACAGGGTAACGAGCAGTACTTC	CASSPLGQGNEQYF
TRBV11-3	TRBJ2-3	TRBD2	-	TGTGCCAGCAGCTCGGGGAGCGGGGGAACAGATACGCAGTATTTT	CASSSGSGGTDTQYF
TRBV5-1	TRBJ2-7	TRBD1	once	TGCGCCAGCAGCCCAAATCGACAGGGTGACGAGCAGTACTTC	CASSPNRQGDEQYF
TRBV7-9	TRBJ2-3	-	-	TGTGCCAGCAGCTTAATGACAGGGACTTCCACAGATACGCAGTATTTT	CASSLMTGTSTDTQYF
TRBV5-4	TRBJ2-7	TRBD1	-	TGTGCCAGCAGCTTGGCGGACAGGGGGCCTGAGCAGTACTTC	CASSLADRGPEQYF
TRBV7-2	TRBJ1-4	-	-	TGTGCCAGCAGCTCGCCGGGAGAAAAACTGTTTTTT	CASSSPGEKLFF
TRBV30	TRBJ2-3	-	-	TGTGCCTGGAGCCTCGGACCCGGGGGAGGGCAGTATTTT	CAWSLGPGGGQYF
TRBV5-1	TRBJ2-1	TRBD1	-	TGCGCCAGCAGCTCTGGGACAGGGAACTACAATGAGCAGTTCTTC	CASSSGTGNYNEQFF
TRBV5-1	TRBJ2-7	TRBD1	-	TGCGCCAGCACCTGGACAGGTGACTCCTACGAGCAGTACTTC	CASTWTGDSYEQYF
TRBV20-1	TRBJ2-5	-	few	TGCAGTGCTATAAAAGAGACCCAGTACTTC	CSAIKETQYF
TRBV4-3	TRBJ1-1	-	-	TGCGCCAGCAGCCAAGAACTTAACAGGAACACTGAAGCTTTCTTT	CASSQELNRNTEAFF
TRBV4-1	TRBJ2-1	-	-	TGCGCCAGCAGCCAAGATTTAGGGGGGGGCACCTCCTACAATGAGCAGTTCTTC	CASSQDLGGGTSYNEQFF
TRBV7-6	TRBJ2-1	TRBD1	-	TGTGCCAGCAGCTTCCGACAGGGCGATGAGCAGTTCTTC	CASSFRQGDEQFF
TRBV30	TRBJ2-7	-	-	TGTGCCTGGAGGGGGTGGCAGGGCTACGAGCAGTACTTC	CAWRGWQGYEQYF
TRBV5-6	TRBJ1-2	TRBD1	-	TGTGCCAGCAGCTTCGGGACAGCTAACTATGGCTACACCTTC	CASSFGTANYGYTF
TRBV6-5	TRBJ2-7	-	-	TGTGCCAGCAGTGTGTCAGGTTCGTACGAGCAGTACTTC	CASSVSGSYEQYF
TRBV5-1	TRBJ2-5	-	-	TGCGCCAGCAGCCCTGGACAACTGTACCAAGAGACCCAGTACTTC	CASSPGQLYQETQYF
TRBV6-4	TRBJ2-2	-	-	TGTGCCAGCAGCCCTCTCGGGGGAGCCGGGGAGCTGTTTTTT	CASSPLGGAGELFF
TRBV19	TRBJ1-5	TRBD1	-	TGTGCCAGTAGTATGGGGGACAGTCATTATCCCCAGCATTTT	CASSMGDSHYPQHF
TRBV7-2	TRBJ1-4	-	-	TGTGCCAGCAGCTTAAGGGGAACTAATGAAAAACTGTTTTTT	CASSLRGTNEKLFF
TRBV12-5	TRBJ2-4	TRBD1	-	TGTGCTAGTGGTCGGTCTCAACAGGGGGATGGTGGCAAAAACATTCAGTACTTC	CASGRSQQGDGGKNIQYF
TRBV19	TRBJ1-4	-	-	TGTGCCAGTAGTATAGTGGCGGGACGGAATGAAAAACTGTTTTTT	CASSIVAGRNEKLFF
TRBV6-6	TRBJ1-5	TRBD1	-	TGTGCCAGCAGTTACTCGCGACAGGGGGCTTTGCCCCAGCATTTT	CASSYSRQGALPQHF